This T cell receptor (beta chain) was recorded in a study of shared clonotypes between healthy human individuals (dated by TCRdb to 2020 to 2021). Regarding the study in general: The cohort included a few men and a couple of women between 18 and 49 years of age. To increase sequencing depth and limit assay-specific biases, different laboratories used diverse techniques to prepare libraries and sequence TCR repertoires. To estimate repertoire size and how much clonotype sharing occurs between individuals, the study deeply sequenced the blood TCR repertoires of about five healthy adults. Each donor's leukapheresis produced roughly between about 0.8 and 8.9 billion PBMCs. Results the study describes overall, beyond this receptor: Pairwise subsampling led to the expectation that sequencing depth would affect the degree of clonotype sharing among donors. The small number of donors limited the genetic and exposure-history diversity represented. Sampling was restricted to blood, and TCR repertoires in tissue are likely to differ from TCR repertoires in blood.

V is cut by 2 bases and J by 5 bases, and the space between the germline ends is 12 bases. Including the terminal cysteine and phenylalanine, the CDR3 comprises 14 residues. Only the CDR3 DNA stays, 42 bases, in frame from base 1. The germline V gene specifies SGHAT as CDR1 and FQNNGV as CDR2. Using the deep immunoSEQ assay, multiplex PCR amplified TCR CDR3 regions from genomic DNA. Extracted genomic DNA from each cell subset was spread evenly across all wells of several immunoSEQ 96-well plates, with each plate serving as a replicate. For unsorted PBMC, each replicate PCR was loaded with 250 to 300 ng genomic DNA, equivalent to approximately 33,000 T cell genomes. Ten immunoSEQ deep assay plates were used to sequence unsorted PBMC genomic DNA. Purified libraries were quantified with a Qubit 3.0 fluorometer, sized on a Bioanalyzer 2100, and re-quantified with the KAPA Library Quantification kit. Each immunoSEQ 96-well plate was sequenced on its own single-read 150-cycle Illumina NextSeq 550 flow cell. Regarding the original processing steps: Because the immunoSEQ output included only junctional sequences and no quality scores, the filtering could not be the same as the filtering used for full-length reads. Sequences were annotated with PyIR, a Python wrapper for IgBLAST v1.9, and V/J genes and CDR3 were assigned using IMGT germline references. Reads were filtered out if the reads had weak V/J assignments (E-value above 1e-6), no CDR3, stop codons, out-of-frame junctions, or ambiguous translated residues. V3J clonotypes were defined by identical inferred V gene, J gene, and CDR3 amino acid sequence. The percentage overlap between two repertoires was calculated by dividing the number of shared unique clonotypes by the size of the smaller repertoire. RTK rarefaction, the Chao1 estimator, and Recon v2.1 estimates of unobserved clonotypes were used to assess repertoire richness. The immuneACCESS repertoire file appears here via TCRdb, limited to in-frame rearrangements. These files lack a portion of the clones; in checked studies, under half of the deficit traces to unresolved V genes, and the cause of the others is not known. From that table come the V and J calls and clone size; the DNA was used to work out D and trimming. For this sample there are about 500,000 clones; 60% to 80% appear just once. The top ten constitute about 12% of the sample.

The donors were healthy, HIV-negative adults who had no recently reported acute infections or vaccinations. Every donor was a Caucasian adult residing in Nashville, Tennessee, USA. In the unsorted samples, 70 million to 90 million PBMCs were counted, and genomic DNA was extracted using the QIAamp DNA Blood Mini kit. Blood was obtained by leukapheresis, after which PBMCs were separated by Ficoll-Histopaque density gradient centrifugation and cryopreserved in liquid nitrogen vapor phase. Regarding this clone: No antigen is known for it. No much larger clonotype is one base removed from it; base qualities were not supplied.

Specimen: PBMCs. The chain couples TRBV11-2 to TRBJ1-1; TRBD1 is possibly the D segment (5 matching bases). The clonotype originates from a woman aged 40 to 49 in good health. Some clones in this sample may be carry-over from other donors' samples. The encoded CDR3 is CASSLYGADTEAFF. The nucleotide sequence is TGTGCCAGCAGCTTATACGGGGCTGATACTGAAGCTTTCTTT.